A single sample gave rise to the 31 T cell receptor beta chains below, sequenced in a study of cytomegalovirus exposure and HLA in healthy donors. The PCR used 60 Vbeta and 13 Jbeta primers. This table comes from immunoSEQ multiplex PCR, and its TCRdb copy is limited to in-frame clones, with some not included. The sample holds 100,000 to 150,000 clones, around 76% seen once. Sequenced input: PBMCs. The receptors shown here come from a male donor in good health and CMV-seronegative.

The chain employs TRBV10-3 and TRBJ2-3, with 11 nucleotides matching TRBD2. V was pared by 6 bases and J by 2 bases, with 4 bases of the junction left unmatched. Per germline, CDR1 ENHRY and CDR2 SYGVKD. The CDR3 length is 15 residues. The DNA for the CDR3 is TGTGCCATCAGACCGGGACTAGCGGTCACAGATACGCAGTATTTT. Encoded protein: CAIRPGLAVTDTQYF.

V and J are TRBV18 and TRBJ2-7; TRBD1 matches 7 bases. V lost 3 bases to trimming and J lost 5 bases; unmatched junction nucleotides: 13. The length of the CDR3 is 16 residues. Germline CDR1 reads KGHSH; CDR2 reads LQKENI. CDR3 sequence reads: CASSPAGQARRDEQYF. The CDR3 DNA reads TGTGCCAGCTCACCGGCCGGACAGGCGCGCCGGGACGAGCAGTACTTC.

V is TRBV7-8 and J is TRBJ2-5; the match to TRBD2 covers 10 bases. Germline trimming cut 1 base from V and 4 bases from J; bases unmatched to any gene: 18. This CDR3 comprises 20 residues. Germline CDR1 and CDR2: SGHVS and FQNEAQ. CDR3 in amino acids: CASSLGLLAGVGPSGETQYF. For the CDR3, the DNA is TGTGCCAGCAGCTTAGGGTTGCTAGCGGGGGTCGGACCCTCGGGAGAGACCCAGTACTTC. Complete variable domain (other parts from reference TRBV7-8 and TRBJ2-5): GAGVSQSPRYKVAKRGQDVALRCDPISGHVSLFWYQQALGQGPEFLTYFQNEAQLDKSGLPSDRFFAERPEGSVSTLKIQRTQQEDSAVYLCASSLGLLAGVGPSGETQYFGPGTRLLVL.

The CDR3 nucleotides read TGCGCCAGCAGCCAAGGGGCAAATTACGAGCAGTACTTC. It is translated as CASSQGANYEQYF. The chain couples TRBV4-3 to TRBJ2-7; D uncertain. This CDR3 comprises 13 residues. CDR1 and CDR2 from the germline V gene are LGHNA and YSLEER. Between the trimmed V and J ends, which lost 1 base and 4 bases, there was a span of 8 bases.

The chain employs TRBV7-9 and TRBJ2-1; D is unclear. Germline values: CDR1 SEHNR, CDR2 FQNEAQ (reference sequence). The ends were cut back, 6 bases at V and 7 bases at J, with 10 bases in the middle. The CDR3 contains 12 residues. The CDR3 DNA sequence: TGTGCCAGCAGTTTCCTCCCTAATGAGCAGTTCTTC. Protein: CASSFLPNEQFF.

This clone was detected only a few times. The chain carries TRBV6-5 and TRBJ1-1; no firm D call. This CDR3 spans 13 amino acids. Trimming shortened V by 2 bases and J by 7 bases, and 11 bases separated the two germline ends. Germline CDR1 reads MNHEY; CDR2 reads SVGAGI. CDR3 in DNA: TGTGCCAGCAGTTACCTAGGCCGGGATGAAGCTTTCTTT. Translated: CASSYLGRDEAFF.

The chain has TRBV18 and TRBJ1-5, with 8 bases identical to TRBD1. V lost 4 bases, J lost 5 bases, and 10 bases stayed unmatched. Germline lookup yields CDR1 KGHSH and CDR2 LQKENI. The CDR3 sequence is 16 residues long. The CDR3 loop is CASSLRQGPVDQPQHF. CDR3 sequence (DNA): TGTGCCAGCTCACTCCGACAGGGGCCGGTGGATCAGCCCCAGCATTTT.

V and J are TRBV6-5 and TRBJ2-5; 9 bases map to TRBD2. Germline values: CDR1 MNHEY, CDR2 SVGAGI. This CDR3 has 13 amino acids. Trimming at V came to 9 bases and at J to 3 bases, leaving 5 bases not matched to a gene. For the CDR3, the DNA is TGTGCCAGGAGGCGGGGGGGGGAAGAGACCCAGTACTTC. Residues: CARRRGGEETQYF.

The chain links TRBV2 to TRBJ2-3; TRBD1 is a possible D gene (5 bases). The germline V gene encodes CDR1 SNHLY and CDR2 FYNNEI. The V end lost 5 bases, the J end lost 0 bases, and 6 bases lay between the germline ends. The length of the CDR3 is 13 residues. CDR3 coding DNA: TGTGCCAGCAGTCCAGGGAGCACAGATACGCAGTATTTT. It translates to CASSPGSTDTQYF.

The chain couples TRBV28 to TRBJ2-2, with TRBD2 matching 10 bases. CDR1 is MDHEN, CDR2 SYDVKM, per germline. Trimming at V came to 3 bases and at J to 4 bases, leaving 14 bases not matched to a gene. This CDR3 is 19 amino acids long. CDR3: CASSFVLAGEGSFTGELFF. CDR3 DNA sequence: TGTGCCAGCAGTTTCGTCCTAGCGGGAGAGGGTTCGTTCACCGGGGAGCTGTTTTTT.

The chain couples TRBV12-5 to TRBJ2-2, with TRBD1 matching over 8 bases. Per the germline V gene, CDR1 is LGHNT and CDR2 is FRNRAP. V was pared by 0 bases and J by 6 bases, with 6 bases of the junction left unmatched. The CDR3 length is 16 residues. The CDR3, as DNA: TGTGCTAGTGGTTTGGTCGTAACAGGGGGAGCCGGGGAGCTGTTTTTT. Residues: CASGLVVTGGAGELFF.

V gene TRBV27 combines with J gene TRBJ2-7; D is possibly TRBD2 (6 bases). Germline V gives CDR1 MNHEY, CDR2 SMNVEV (reference sequence). This CDR3 region has 15 residues. Trimming stripped 5 bases from V and 2 bases from J, with 16 bases between. CDR3 residues: CASSEGLALTYEQYF. The CDR3 DNA reads TGTGCCAGCAGTGAAGGGCTAGCGCTTACCTACGAGCAGTACTTC.

The chain has TRBV7-2 and TRBJ2-2; TRBD2 agrees at 10 bases. Germline V gives CDR1 SGHTA, CDR2 FQGNSA. This CDR3 contains 19 residues. J was trimmed by 0 bases and V by 5 bases; bases with no gene match: 12. As DNA, the CDR3 is TGTGCCAGCAGCGTACTACCCCTAGCGGGGGCCGCGAACACCGGGGAGCTGTTTTTT. This codes for CASSVLPLAGAANTGELFF.

To note about this clone: Other nucleotide sequences in the sample specify the same CDR3. The chain employs TRBV7-9 and TRBJ2-2, with D maybe TRBD2 (5 bases). The CDR3 is 16 amino acids. The germline CDR1 and CDR2 sequences are SEHNR and FQNEAQ (reference sequence). Trimming stripped 5 bases from V and 4 bases from J, with 17 bases between. This CDR3 is CASSDPTTDITGELFF. The DNA of the CDR3 is TGTGCCAGCAGCGACCCGACTACTGATATCACCGGGGAGCTGTTTTTT. Full variable domain (missing parts from reference TRBV7-9 and TRBJ2-2): DTGVSQNPRHKITKRGQNVTFRCDPISEHNRLYWYRQTLGQGPEFLTYFQNEAQLEKSRLLSDRFSAERPKGSFSTLEIQRTEQGDSAMYLCASSDPTTDITGELFFGEGSRLTVL.

The chain is built from TRBV9 and TRBJ2-6, with D possibly being TRBD2 (5 bases). The CDR3 totals 15 residues. Germline V gene lookup returns CDR1 SGDLS and CDR2 YYNGEE. V was shortened by 1 base and J by 2 bases, with 7 bases between the two germline ends. CDR3 sequence: CASSVFGAGANVLTF. Written as DNA, the CDR3 is TGTGCCAGCAGCGTATTCGGGGCTGGGGCCAACGTCCTGACTTTC. The full variable domain, its missing parts supplied by reference TRBV9 and TRBJ2-6, is DSGVTQTPKHLITATGQRVTLRCSPRSGDLSVYWYQQSLDQGLQFLIQYYNGEERAKGNILERFSAQQFPDLHSELNLSSLELGDSALYFCASSVFGAGANVLTFGAGSRLTVL.

The gene calls are TRBV28 and TRBJ2-1; D is perhaps TRBD2 (6 bases). CDR3 length equals 16 residues. Looked up from germline, CDR1 is MDHEN and CDR2 is SYDVKM. V was pared by 4 bases and J by 4 bases, with 17 bases between. CDR3 sequence reads: CASSSRGGTYYNEQFF. The CDR3, as DNA: TGTGCCAGCAGTTCCCGGGGAGGCACTTATTACAATGAGCAGTTCTTC. Looking up the rest from reference TRBV28 and TRBJ2-1 gives the full variable domain: DVKVTQSSRYLVKRTGEKVFLECVQDMDHENMFWYRQDPGLGLRLIYFSYDVKMKEKGDIPEGYSVSREKKERFSLILESASTNQTSMYLCASSSRGGTYYNEQFFGPGTRLTVL.

The chain has TRBV18 and TRBJ2-1, with D maybe TRBD1 (5 bases). Germline V lookup: CDR1 KGHSH, CDR2 LQKENI. Trimming removed 6 bases from V and 8 bases from J, with 14 bases in between. This CDR3 region has 13 residues. As DNA, the CDR3 is TGTGCCAGCTCCGGACAAGGGAAGGATGAGCAGTTCTTC. It codes for CASSGQGKDEQFF.

This clone has more than one count but fewer than ten. DNA for the CDR3: TGCGCCAGCAGCCACGACATGCCCCCGTACGAGCAGTACTTC. Protein: CASSHDMPPYEQYF. The chain links TRBV5-1 to TRBJ2-7; D not resolved. With 4 bases removed from V and 4 bases from J, the gap between germline ends came to 15 bases. Germline lookup yields CDR1 SGHRS and CDR2 YFSETQ. This CDR3 has 14 amino acids. Together with reference TRBV5-1 and TRBJ2-7, the CDR3 gives the full variable domain: KAGVTQTPRYLIKTRGQQVTLSCSPISGHRSVSWYQQTPGQGLQFLFEYFSETQRNKGNFPGRFSGRQFSNSRSEMNVSTLELGDSALYLCASSHDMPPYEQYFGPGTRLTVT.

V usage is TRBV18 and J usage is TRBJ2-5, with a tentative D call TRBD2 (6 bases). Trimming cost V 2 bases and J 2 bases, with 9 bases left between them. Germline CDR1 reads KGHSH; CDR2 reads LQKENI. The CDR3 extends over 14 amino acids. DNA of the CDR3: TGTGCCAGCTCACCAAAGGGACTTCAAGAGACCCAGTACTTC. This sequence encodes CASSPKGLQETQYF.

The gene calls are TRBV28 and TRBJ1-2; 7 bases fit TRBD1. The V and J ends lost 3 bases and 1 base, in that order; junction bases with no gene match: 5. The CDR3 loop spans 15 amino acids. Germline CDR1 MDHEN, CDR2 SYDVKM. The CDR3 is CASSFRGRYNYGYTF. CDR3 nucleotide sequence: TGTGCCAGCAGTTTTAGGGGGCGATATAACTATGGCTACACCTTC.

This clone has only one observation. V usage is TRBV28 and J usage is TRBJ2-1; 10 bases agree with TRBD1. The V gene's germline CDR1 is MDHEN and CDR2 SYDVKM. CDR3 length: 19 amino acids. The ends lost 6 bases at V and 8 bases at J; junction bases unmatched: 22. In DNA form, the CDR3 reads TGTGCCAGCAGCGAAGCCGGGACAGGGGTCTTTGCGGGAGACCATGAGCAGTTCTTC. It codes for CASSEAGTGVFAGDHEQFF.

The chain is built from TRBV6-1 and TRBJ1-3; D gene uncertain. Trimming removed 3 bases from V and 1 base from J, with 7 bases in between. The CDR3 covers 14 residues. Germline CDR1 MNHNS, CDR2 SASEGT. This CDR3 is CASSDGGSGNTIYF. The CDR3 region has the DNA TGTGCCAGCAGTGACGGTGGTTCTGGAAACACCATATATTTT.

This chain uses TRBV7-2 with TRBJ2-3, with D possibly being TRBD1 (5 bases). In germline, CDR1 is SGHTA, CDR2 FQGNSA. V lost 1 base, J lost 8 bases, and 13 bases lay in between. The CDR3 runs to 14 residues. CDR3 bases: TGTGCCAGCAGCTTAGGGCAGGGCCACACTACGCAGTATTTT. Its protein product is CASSLGQGHTTQYF.

The rearrangement joins TRBV7-2 to TRBJ1-3; 7 bases fit TRBD1. Unmatched junction bases numbered 5, after V lost 1 base and J lost 8 bases. The germline gives CDR1 SGHTA, CDR2 FQGNSA. The CDR3 is made up of 14 amino acids. CDR3: CASSLGTGRDTIYF. CDR3 nucleotides: TGTGCCAGCAGCTTAGGGACAGGAAGAGACACCATATATTTT.

J is TRBJ2-2 and V is TRBV6-6; 7 bases are shared with TRBD1. The CDR3 contains 14 residues. The ends lost 3 bases at V and 4 bases at J; junction bases unmatched: 2. The germline gives CDR1 MNHNY, CDR2 SVGAGI (reference sequence). The CDR3 loop reads CASSYPGGTGELFF. The CDR3 DNA reads TGTGCCAGCAGTTATCCAGGGGGCACCGGGGAGCTGTTTTTT.

V is TRBV5-5 and J is TRBJ1-2; 7 positions match TRBD1. Germline CDR1 SGHKS, CDR2 YYEKEE (reference sequence). The CDR3 loop spans 13 amino acids. V shed 3 bases, J shed 8 bases, and the junction held 7 bases outside the gene matches. The CDR3 coding sequence is TGTGCCAGCAGCTCCTGGACAGGATACGGCTACACCTTC. Its translation is CASSSWTGYGYTF.

J is TRBJ2-3 and V is TRBV5-1; the D gene is possibly TRBD2 (5 bases). The CDR3 has 16 residues. V lost 4 bases and J 0 bases, leaving 15 bases between the germline ends. Germline V lookup: CDR1 SGHRS, CDR2 YFSETQ. The DNA of the CDR3 is TGCGCCAGCAGCGAAGGGAGCGGAGCAAGCACAGATACGCAGTATTTT. Protein sequence: CASSEGSGASTDTQYF.

The rearrangement uses TRBV7-9 and TRBJ2-3, with D unresolved. Between the trimmed V and J ends, which lost 2 bases and 0 bases, there was a span of 6 bases. This CDR3 comprises 14 residues. Per germline, CDR1 SEHNR and CDR2 FQNEAQ (reference sequence). CDR3 in DNA: TGTGCCAGCAGCTTATCTCAGAGCACAGATACGCAGTATTTT. Its protein is CASSLSQSTDTQYF.

The J gene is TRBJ1-1, the V gene TRBV9, with D perhaps TRBD1 (5 bases). This CDR3 has 14 amino acids. The V end was cut by 0 bases, the J end by 7 bases, with 13 bases between. Germline loops: CDR1 SGDLS, CDR2 YYNGEE. For the CDR3, the DNA is TGTGCCAGCAGCGTAGGGGACGGGGGGAATGAAGCTTTCTTT. It encodes CASSVGDGGNEAFF.

The V gene is TRBV30, the J gene TRBJ1-4; D remains ambiguous. The germline V and J ends were trimmed by 1 base and 0 bases, with 6 bases remaining between them. CDR3 length: 14 residues. The germline gives CDR1 GTSNPN, CDR2 SVGIG (reference sequence). CDR3 sequence reads: CAWSAAATNEKLFF. For the CDR3, the DNA is TGTGCCTGGAGTGCGGCGGCAACTAATGAAAAACTGTTTTTT.

The gene calls are TRBV6-5 and TRBJ2-3, with TRBD2 as a possible D gene (5 bases). The CDR3 has 15 amino acids. Deletions cut 7 bases from V and 0 bases from J, with 14 bases between. The germline V gene has CDR1 MNHEY and CDR2 SVGAGI. The DNA of the CDR3 is TGTGCCAGCATGACGCGGGTCTGGAGCACAGATACGCAGTATTTT. Its protein product is CASMTRVWSTDTQYF.